A selection of T cell receptor beta chains follows, all from one sample in a study of T cell responses to AZD1222 COVID-19 vaccine. TCRdb's table, derived via immunoSEQ multiplex PCR, lists solely in-frame clones and lacks some. This table has some 150,000 clones, about 90% appearing once. The sample in question was peripheral blood, obtained 28 days after the second AZD1222 dose. The receptors here all came from an adult who received the AZD1222 COVID-19 vaccine. Both conserved end residues are part of each CDR3. The order of the fields is CDR3 DNA, CDR3 protein, J gene, clone size, V gene, D gene. D genes are given only for firm matches. Size values are once, few and many counts, or a class for expanded clones, and some rows have none.

TGTGCCAGCAAGGGGACAGGGGCCTTCGAAAAACTGTTTTTT	CASKGTGAFEKLFF	TRBJ1-4	-	TRBV6-5	TRBD1
TGTGCCAGTAGTCCCCCCTCCGATCACTTT	CASSPPSDHF	TRBJ1-6	-	TRBV19	-
TGTGCCAGCAGTTCGATGAACACTGAAGCTTTCTTT	CASSSMNTEAFF	TRBJ1-1	-	TRBV12-3/TRBV12-4	-
TGCGCCAGCAGCAAGGAGGGGACTAGCGGGATGAATGAGCAGTTCTTC	CASSKEGTSGMNEQFF	TRBJ2-1	-	TRBV5-1	TRBD2
TGTGCCAGCAGCCCTCAAGGACAGACGCAGTATTTT	CASSPQGQTQYF	TRBJ2-3	-	TRBV7-2	-
TGTGCCAGCAGCTTCCCCACTACAGGGGTAGGCAAAAACATTCAGTACTTC	CASSFPTTGVGKNIQYF	TRBJ2-4	-	TRBV7-9	TRBD1
TGTGCCAGCAGCCTCGGGGGAGCGGTCCCGGGGGAGACCCAGTACTTC	CASSLGGAVPGETQYF	TRBJ2-5	-	TRBV7-9	-
TGTGCCAGCAGCGTGAAGGGGGCTATGGACACTGAAGCTTTCTTT	CASSVKGAMDTEAFF	TRBJ1-1	-	TRBV9	TRBD1
TGTGCCAGCAGTGAAGGAAAGTCAGGGCATCAGCCCCAGCATTTT	CASSEGKSGHQPQHF	TRBJ1-5	-	TRBV6-1	-
TGTGCCAGCAGTTTAGGATATGGCACTGAAGCTTTCTTT	CASSLGYGTEAFF	TRBJ1-1	-	TRBV28	-
TGTGCCAGCAGCTTGGATACTCCCCGCACAGATACGCAGTATTTT	CASSLDTPRTDTQYF	TRBJ2-3	-	TRBV5-4	-
TGTGCCAGCAGCGTAGCGGACAGTGACTACGAGCAGTACTTC	CASSVADSDYEQYF	TRBJ2-7	once	TRBV9	-
TGTGCCAGTAGTATTAGGGGGCTGGTAGATACGCAGTATTTT	CASSIRGLVDTQYF	TRBJ2-3	-	TRBV19	TRBD1
TGTGCCAGCAGTCCAAGGACTCTCGAGCAGTACTTC	CASSPRTLEQYF	TRBJ2-7	-	TRBV28	-
TGTGCCAGCGGACCCGACAGGGAGGCCTATGGCTACACCTTC	CASGPDREAYGYTF	TRBJ1-2	-	TRBV2	TRBD1
TGCGCCAGCAGCATGCTACCGGGGACTACTTGGGAGCAGTACTTC	CASSMLPGTTWEQYF	TRBJ2-7	-	TRBV5-1	TRBD2